This T cell receptor beta chain was retrieved from a study of shared clonotypes between healthy human individuals. Study-wide context: The plates for each donor numbered three CD4 naive, three CD4 memory, two CD8 naive and one CD8 memory. Study conclusions and caveats: Generation probability values for non-shared clonotypes were lower than those for clonotypes shared by all four donors.

A remark on this clone: Its antigen is unidentified.

Several immunoSEQ 96-well plates shared each subset's DNA, each plate a replicate. This table comes from immunoSEQ multiplex PCR, and its TCRdb copy is limited to in-frame clones, with some not included. In the table there are about 2.4 million clones, roughly 93% of which are singletons. CDR1 is LNHDA, CDR2 SQIVND, per germline (reference sequence). The CDR3 is 13 residues long. With 3 bases removed from V and 2 bases from J, the gap between germline ends came to 8 bases. The chain couples TRBV19 to TRBJ2-7, with unresolved D. Sequencing was carried out using naive CD4+ T cells from PBMCs. As to subset: CD45RA+ positively selected. The source of this sequence is a man between 18 and 29 years old in good health. Some clones in this sample may be carry-over from other donors' samples. The CDR3 coding sequence is TGTGCCAGTAGTATCAACAGTCCCTACGAGCAGTACTTC. It translates to CASSINSPYEQYF. The full variable domain, its missing parts supplied by reference TRBV19 and TRBJ2-7, is DGGITQSPKYLFRKEGQNVTLSCEQNLNHDAMYWYRQDPGQGLRLIYYSQIVNDFQKGDIAEGYSVSREKKESFPLTVTSAQKNPTAFYLCASSINSPYEQYFGPGTRLTVT.